A single sample gave rise to the 7 T cell receptor beta chains below, sequenced in a study of identifying expanded T cells in peripheral blood. Repertoires were generated with immunoSEQ multiplex PCR, while TCRdb's copy carries only in-frame clones and drops some. The sample consists of some 130,000 clones, approximately 86% of them appearing once. The sample was blood. These receptor sequences come from a person aged 18 to 69 in good health.

V gene TRBV5-4 combines with J gene TRBJ1-4; the D gene is possibly TRBD1 (5 bases). The CDR3 runs 14 residues. V lost 1 base, J lost 6 bases, and 10 bases lay in between. Germline assignment: CDR1 SGHNT and CDR2 YYREEE (reference sequence). The CDR3 nucleotides read TGTGCCAGCAGCTTGCGGGGGGGGGATGAAAAACTGTTTTTT. Translating gives CASSLRGGDEKLFF.

This clone has just a few counts. The gene calls are TRBV30 and TRBJ1-6; D gene unclear. CDR1 and CDR2 (germline): GTSNPN, SVGIG (reference sequence). CDR3 length: 15 residues. The ends were cut back, 0 bases at V and 0 bases at J, with 6 bases in the middle. The CDR3 here is CAWSVRSSYNSPLHF. CDR3 coding DNA: TGTGCCTGGAGTGTAAGGAGCTCCTATAATTCACCCCTCCACTTT. Together with reference TRBV30 and TRBJ1-6, the CDR3 gives the full variable domain: SQTIHQWPATLVQPVGSPLSLECTVEGTSNPNLYWYRQAAGRGLQLLFYSVGIGQISSEVPQNLSASRPQDRQFILSSKKLLLSDSGFYLCAWSVRSSYNSPLHFGNGTRLTVT.

The chain couples TRBV9 to TRBJ1-1, with D unresolved. Germline values: CDR1 SGDLS, CDR2 YYNGEE. The CDR3 runs 14 residues. Trimming removed 6 bases from V and 1 base from J, with 13 bases in between. CDR3 region: CASTVGWGNTEAFF. DNA for the CDR3: TGTGCCAGCACCGTGGGGTGGGGGAACACTGAAGCTTTCTTT.

This clone has a single count. CDR3 loop: CASSDRTGDTQYF. The CDR3 nucleotides are TGTGCCAGCAGTGACAGGACGGGAGATACGCAGTATTTT. The chain is built from TRBV7-9 and TRBJ2-3, with D perhaps TRBD1 (6 bases). Germline V gives CDR1 SEHNR, CDR2 FQNEAQ (reference sequence). The V gene lost 6 bases and the J gene lost 5 bases, with 12 bases spanning the gap. There are 13 residues in the CDR3.

The chain carries TRBV5-4 and TRBJ1-5; tentative D call: TRBD1 (6 bases). Germline V gene data show CDR1 as SGHNT and CDR2 as YYREEE (reference sequence). Trimming stripped 4 bases from V and 9 bases from J, with 17 bases between. This CDR3 region has 14 residues. CDR3 region: CASSDSGQIGPQHF. CDR3 in DNA: TGTGCCAGCAGCGACTCGGGACAAATCGGGCCCCAGCATTTT. Full variable domain (remainder filled in from reference TRBV5-4 and TRBJ1-5): ETGVTQSPTHLIKTRGQQVTLRCSSQSGHNTVSWYQQALGQGPQFIFQYYREEENGRGNFPPRFSGLQFPNYSSELNVNALELDDSALYLCASSDSGQIGPQHFGDGTRLSIL.

This chain connects TRBV27 to TRBJ1-6; D is ambiguous. The CDR3 totals 15 residues. The germline V gene has CDR1 MNHEY and CDR2 SMNVEV (reference sequence). Trimming stripped 2 bases from V and 6 bases from J, with 11 bases between. The CDR3 spells CASSLEAEGNSPLHF. In nucleotides, the CDR3 is TGTGCCAGCAGTTTAGAAGCAGAGGGTAATTCACCCCTCCACTTT.

The chain joins TRBV11-2 to TRBJ1-1; D is unresolved. The CDR3 loop spans 14 amino acids. The V gene lost 4 bases and the J gene lost 4 bases, with 13 bases spanning the gap. Germline assignment: CDR1 SGHAT and CDR2 FQNNGV. The CDR3 is CASSSPGSGTEAFF. The CDR3 nucleotides are TGTGCCAGCAGCTCCCCCGGGTCGGGCACTGAAGCTTTCTTT.